The T cell receptor (beta chain) described here comes from a study of cytomegalovirus exposure and HLA in healthy donors. In the PCR, 60 Vbeta and 13 Jbeta primers were used. Clones were sequenced by immunoSEQ multiplex PCR, and TCRdb holds only the in-frame ones, with some missing. The sample yields about 180,000 clones, over 65% seen once. The study, taken as a whole, reports: Reports credit the classifier with highly specific, highly sensitive diagnosis of cytomegalovirus status. Per published accounts, TCR beta sequences correctly predicted the HLA-A and HLA-B alleles of most subjects.

As to this clone: Antigen specificity is unknown.

The receptor was isolated from a man between 18 and 35 years old in good health and CMV-seronegative. Sequenced sample: PBMCs.

Here the CDR3 reads CASSPTGISATNEKLFF. The CDR3 bases are TGTGCCAGCTCGCCCACAGGGATTTCAGCAACTAATGAAAAACTGTTTTTT. The chain couples TRBV18 to TRBJ1-4; D is possibly TRBD1 (6 bases). Trimming left V 6 bases short and J 0 bases short, with 17 bases between. This CDR3 is 17 amino acids long. Germline V gives CDR1 KGHSH, CDR2 LQKENI. Looking up the rest from reference TRBV18 and TRBJ1-4 gives the full variable domain: NAGVMQNPRHLVRRRGQEARLRCSPMKGHSHVYWYRQLPEEGLKFMVYLQKENIIDESGMPKERFSAEFPKEGPSILRIQQVVRGDSAAYFCASSPTGISATNEKLFFGSGTQLSVL.